These 9 T cell receptor beta chains were sequenced from one sample in a study of blood T cell repertoires in COVID-19. Sequenced by immunoSEQ multiplex PCR; TCRdb stores in-frame clones only, minus some. Of about 160,000 clones in the sample, roughly four fifths were seen once. The material sequenced was peripheral blood. The receptors here all came from an elderly woman with acute or convalescent COVID-19.

The chain links TRBV4-3 to TRBJ2-3, with D possibly being TRBD1 (6 bases). CDR1 is LGHNA and CDR2 is YSLEER in the germline V gene. This CDR3 contains 15 residues. The germline V and J ends were trimmed by 1 base and 0 bases, with 8 bases remaining between them. In nucleotides, the CDR3 is TGCGCCAGCAGCCAAGGGGGGCTAAGCACAGATACGCAGTATTTT. This sequence encodes CASSQGGLSTDTQYF.

This clone was detected a few times. V usage is TRBV7-2 and J usage is TRBJ2-1; maybe TRBD2 (5 bases). The CDR3 is 13 residues long. In germline, CDR1 is SGHTA, CDR2 FQGNSA. Trimming removed 5 bases at V and 9 bases at J, with 14 bases between. CDR3 DNA sequence: TGTGCCAGCAGCGCCCTACTAGGACTTGAGCAGTTCTTC. Encoded protein: CASSALLGLEQFF.

V is TRBV9 and J is TRBJ1-6; possibly TRBD1 for D (6 bases). Germline V gives CDR1 SGDLS, CDR2 YYNGEE. The CDR3 is 14 residues long. V lost 3 bases, J lost 10 bases, and 14 bases lay in between. CDR3 in amino acids: CASSGGTPSSPLHF. Here the CDR3 DNA reads TGTGCCAGCAGCGGGGGGACACCAAGCTCACCCCTCCACTTT.

V and J are TRBV15 and TRBJ1-6; maybe TRBD1 (6 bases). The CDR3 length is 16 residues. CDR1 and CDR2 from the germline V gene are LNHNV and YYDKDF (reference sequence). Trimming took off 1 base at V and 5 bases at J, with 12 bases between the two ends. The DNA for the CDR3 is TGTGCCACCAGCAGAGGGAGGACAGCCGATAATTCACCCCTCCACTTT. Residues: CATSRGRTADNSPLHF.

This chain connects TRBV5-1 to TRBJ1-1; D is ambiguous. CDR3 length equals 15 residues. The V gene lost 0 bases and the J gene lost 1 base, with 10 bases spanning the gap. Germline loops: CDR1 SGHRS, CDR2 YFSETQ. CDR3 bases: TGCGCCAGCAGCTTGGCCGGGGTCGGGAACACTGAAGCTTTCTTT. Translated: CASSLAGVGNTEAFF.

The V and J genes are TRBV5-4 and TRBJ1-3; D ambiguous. Germline-derived CDR1 and CDR2 are SGHNT and YYREEE (reference sequence). The CDR3 contains 11 residues. The V gene lost 4 bases and the J gene lost 8 bases, with 7 bases spanning the gap. CDR3 bases: TGTGCCAGCAGCCTGGGAGACACCATATATTTT. The encoded protein is CASSLGDTIYF. The full variable domain, with the rest looked up from reference TRBV5-4 and TRBJ1-3, is ETGVTQSPTHLIKTRGQQVTLRCSSQSGHNTVSWYQQALGQGPQFIFQYYREEENGRGNFPPRFSGLQFPNYSSELNVNALELDDSALYLCASSLGDTIYFGEGSWLTVV.

This clone was found once. The CDR3 sequence: CASSENAGDLQETQYF. The CDR3 region has the DNA TGTGCCAGCAGTGAAAACGCAGGGGATCTTCAAGAGACCCAGTACTTC. The chain has TRBV2 and TRBJ2-5; TRBD1 might be the D (6 bases). V lost 2 bases and J 2 bases, leaving 15 bases between the germline ends. The CDR3 contains 16 residues. Germline V gene data show CDR1 as SNHLY and CDR2 as FYNNEI.

The rearrangement links TRBV30 to TRBJ2-7, with D possibly matching TRBD1 (6 bases). Germline lookup yields CDR1 GTSNPN and CDR2 SVGIG (reference sequence). The CDR3 runs 13 residues. V was trimmed by 2 bases and J by 6 bases, leaving 14 bases between them. CDR3 bases: TGTGCCTGGAGTCAGACAGGTTTGGGCGAGCAGTACTTC. Amino acid sequence: CAWSQTGLGEQYF. The complete variable domain, with remaining parts taken from reference TRBV30 and TRBJ2-7, reads SQTIHQWPATLVQPVGSPLSLECTVEGTSNPNLYWYRQAAGRGLQLLFYSVGIGQISSEVPQNLSASRPQDRQFILSSKKLLLSDSGFYLCAWSQTGLGEQYFGPGTRLTVT.

This clone was counted between two and nine times. This CDR3 is CASSLVGGGGSPLHF. The DNA for the CDR3 is TGTGCCAGCAGCTTAGTGGGAGGGGGGGGTTCACCCCTCCACTTT. The rearrangement links TRBV7-2 to TRBJ1-6, with D tentatively TRBD1 (6 bases). The CDR3 totals 15 residues. Germline V gene data show CDR1 as SGHTA and CDR2 as FQGNSA. V lost 1 base and J lost 9, with 13 bases in between.